This T cell receptor (beta chain) was obtained from a study of Graves' ophthalmopathy and Graves' hyperthyroidism. Turning to the study itself: Peripheral blood was gathered at the point of initial diagnosis, before any treatment started.

Study-level results: Classification of ophthalmopathy versus stable hyperthyroidism by a 13-signature model yielded around 90% sensitivity and around 80% specificity.

This clonotype was detected ten times or more. As yet, its antigen is unknown. Uncontrolled infections, pregnancy, lactation or other autoimmune diseases led to patient exclusion. CDR3 regions of TCR beta were amplified from RNA transcripts. First-round RT-PCR with HTBI primers preceded a second-round multiplex PCR. Via MiXCR, TCRdb re-called the multiplex PCR reads, giving one row per CDR3 protein. The table shows roughly 160,000 distinct CDR3 sequences, with more than 30% occurring only once. The sample was peripheral blood. The TCR sequence derives from a middle-aged woman with Graves' ophthalmopathy.

Here the CDR3 DNA reads TGTGCCAGCAGAAAAGCGGGGGGAAATGGAAACACCGGGGAGCTGTTTTTT. It encodes CASRKAGGNGNTGELFF. The chain links TRBV11-2 to TRBJ2-2, with 9 bases identical to TRBD2. The germline gives CDR1 SGHAT, CDR2 FQNNGV. CDR3 length: 17 residues. Trimming at V came to 6 bases and at J to 2 bases, leaving 10 bases not matched to a gene.